This T cell receptor beta chain derives from a study of T cells after yellow fever vaccination. The V gene lost 3 bases and the J gene lost 0 bases, with 9 bases spanning the gap. Germline assignment: CDR1 LGHDT and CDR2 YNNKEL (reference sequence). The CDR3 extends over 15 amino acids. This clonotype was found a few times. Researchers made TCR cDNA using 5'RACE template switching, and this step added a universal primer site and UMIs. TCRdb ran MiXCR on the 5' RACE reads and lists one entry per CDR3 protein. The table has tens of thousands of distinct CDR3 sequences, roughly 7.4% seen once. This chain links TRBV3-1 with TRBJ2-1; D uncertain. Sequenced material: CD8+ T cells sorted from PBMCs, taken 15 days after the yellow fever booster vaccination. This sequence was found in a young man who received the YFV17D yellow fever vaccine. The CDR3 loop is CASSHGPSSYNEQFF. Written as DNA, the CDR3 is TGTGCCAGCAGCCACGGCCCTAGCTCCTACAATGAGCAGTTCTTC.